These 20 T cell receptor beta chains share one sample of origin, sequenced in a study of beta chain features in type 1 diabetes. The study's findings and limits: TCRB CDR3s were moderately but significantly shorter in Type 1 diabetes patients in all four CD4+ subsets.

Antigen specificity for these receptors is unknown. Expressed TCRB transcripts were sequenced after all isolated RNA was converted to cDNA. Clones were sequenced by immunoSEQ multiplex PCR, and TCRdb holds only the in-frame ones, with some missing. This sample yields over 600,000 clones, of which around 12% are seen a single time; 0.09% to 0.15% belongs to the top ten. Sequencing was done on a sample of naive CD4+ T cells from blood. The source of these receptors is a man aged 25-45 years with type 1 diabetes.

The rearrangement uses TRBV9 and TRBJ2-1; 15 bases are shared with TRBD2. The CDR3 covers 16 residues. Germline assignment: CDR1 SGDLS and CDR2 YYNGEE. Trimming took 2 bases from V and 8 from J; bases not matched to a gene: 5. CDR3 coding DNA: TGTGCCAGCAGCGTTTTCGGGACTAGCGGGGGGCATGAGCAGTTCTTC. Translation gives CASSVFGTSGGHEQFF.

The CDR3 DNA follows: TGTGCCAGCAGTTCGCGACAGAGCACAGATACGCAGTATTTT. Protein product: CASSSRQSTDTQYF. The chain has TRBV6-5 and TRBJ2-3, with D perhaps TRBD1 (5 bases). CDR1 and CDR2 from the germline V gene are MNHEY and SVGAGI. The CDR3 extends over 14 amino acids. V lost 4 bases and J 0 bases, leaving 8 bases between the germline ends.

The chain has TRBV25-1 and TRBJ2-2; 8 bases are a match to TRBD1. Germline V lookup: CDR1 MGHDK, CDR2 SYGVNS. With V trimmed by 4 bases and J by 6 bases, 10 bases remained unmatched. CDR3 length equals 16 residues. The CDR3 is CASSGRTGKIAGELFF. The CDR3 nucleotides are TGTGCCAGCAGTGGTCGGACAGGGAAGATAGCCGGGGAGCTGTTTTTT.

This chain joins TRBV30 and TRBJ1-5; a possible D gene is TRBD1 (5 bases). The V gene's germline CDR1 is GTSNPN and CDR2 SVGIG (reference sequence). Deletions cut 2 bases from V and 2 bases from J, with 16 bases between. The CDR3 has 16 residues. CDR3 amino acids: CAWSLAGRLGNQPQHF. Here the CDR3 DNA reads TGTGCCTGGAGTTTAGCAGGGCGGTTGGGCAATCAGCCCCAGCATTTT.

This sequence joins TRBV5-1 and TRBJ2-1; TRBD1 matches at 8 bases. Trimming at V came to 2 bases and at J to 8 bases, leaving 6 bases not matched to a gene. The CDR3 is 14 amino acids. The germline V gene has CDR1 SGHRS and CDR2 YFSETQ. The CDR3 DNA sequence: TGCGCCAGCAGCTTTGGACAGGGTCAAGATGAGCAGTTCTTC. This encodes CASSFGQGQDEQFF.

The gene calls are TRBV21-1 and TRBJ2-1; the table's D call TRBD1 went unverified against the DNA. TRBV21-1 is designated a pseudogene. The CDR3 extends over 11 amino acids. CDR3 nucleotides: TGTGCCAGCCCCCCAGGGAATGAGCAGTTCTTC. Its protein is CASPPGNEQFF.

Written as DNA, the CDR3 is TGTGCCACCAGCAGAGATACTTTGTCGGCTAGCGTTAACGATGAGCAGTTCTTC. This sequence encodes CATSRDTLSASVNDEQFF. The chain employs TRBV15 and TRBJ2-1; the D gene is possibly TRBD2 (6 bases). The V and J ends lost 0 bases and 8 bases respectively, with 23 bases between them. The CDR3 covers 18 residues. CDR1 is LNHNV, CDR2 YYDKDF, per germline (reference sequence). The whole variable domain, remainder taken from reference TRBV15 and TRBJ2-1, is DAMVIQNPRYQVTQFGKPVTLSCSQTLNHNVMYWYQQKSSQAPKLLFHYYDKDFNNEADTPDNFQSRRPNTSFCFLDIRSPGLGDTAMYLCATSRDTLSASVNDEQFFGPGTRLTVL.

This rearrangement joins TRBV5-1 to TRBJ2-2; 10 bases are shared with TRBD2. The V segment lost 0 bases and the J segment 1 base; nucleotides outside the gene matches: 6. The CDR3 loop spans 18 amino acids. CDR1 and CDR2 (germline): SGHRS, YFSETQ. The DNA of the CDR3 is TGCGCCAGCAGCTTGGCTAGGACTAGCGGAAGGAACACCGGGGAGCTGTTTTTT. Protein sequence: CASSLARTSGRNTGELFF.

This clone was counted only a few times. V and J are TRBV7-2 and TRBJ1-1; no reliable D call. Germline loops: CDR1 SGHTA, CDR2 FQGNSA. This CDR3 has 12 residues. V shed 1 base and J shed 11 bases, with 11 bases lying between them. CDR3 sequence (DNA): TGTGCCAGCAGCTTAGATTCCGGAGGCGCTTTCTTT. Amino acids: CASSLDSGGAFF.

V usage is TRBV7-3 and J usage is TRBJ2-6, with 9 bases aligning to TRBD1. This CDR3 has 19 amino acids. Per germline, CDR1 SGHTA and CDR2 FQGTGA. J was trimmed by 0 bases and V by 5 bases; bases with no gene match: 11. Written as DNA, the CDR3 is TGTGCCAGCAGCCCTCGTCCCGGGACAGGGATCTCTGGGGCCAACGTCCTGACTTTC. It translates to CASSPRPGTGISGANVLTF.

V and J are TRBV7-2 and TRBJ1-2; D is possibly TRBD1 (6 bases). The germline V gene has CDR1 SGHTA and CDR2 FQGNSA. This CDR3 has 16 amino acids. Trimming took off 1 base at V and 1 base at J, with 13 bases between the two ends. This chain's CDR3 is CASSLVGGGLNYGYTF. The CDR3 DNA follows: TGTGCCAGCAGCTTAGTAGGAGGGGGACTTAACTATGGCTACACCTTC.

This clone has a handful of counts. The CDR3 DNA reads as TGTGCCAGCCGAGGGTTGAGCACAGATACGCAGTATTTT. It yields the protein CASRGLSTDTQYF. The J gene is TRBJ2-3, the V gene TRBV6-5, with D maybe TRBD2 (5 bases). The CDR3 is made up of 13 amino acids. Germline V gene sequence: CDR1 MNHEY, CDR2 SVGAGI. Trimming took off 8 bases at V and 0 bases at J, with 9 bases between the two ends.

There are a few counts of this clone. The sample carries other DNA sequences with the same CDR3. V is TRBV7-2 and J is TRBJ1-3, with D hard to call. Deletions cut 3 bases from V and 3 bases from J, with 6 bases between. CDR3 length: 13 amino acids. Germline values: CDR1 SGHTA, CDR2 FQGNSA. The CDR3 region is CASSLGSGNTIYF. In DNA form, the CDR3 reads TGTGCCAGCAGCTTGGGAAGTGGAAACACCATATATTTT.

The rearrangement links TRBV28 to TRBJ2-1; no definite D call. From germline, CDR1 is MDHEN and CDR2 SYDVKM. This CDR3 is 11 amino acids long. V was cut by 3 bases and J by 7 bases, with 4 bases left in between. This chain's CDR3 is CASSFLNEQFF. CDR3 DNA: TGTGCCAGCAGTTTTCTTAATGAGCAGTTCTTC.

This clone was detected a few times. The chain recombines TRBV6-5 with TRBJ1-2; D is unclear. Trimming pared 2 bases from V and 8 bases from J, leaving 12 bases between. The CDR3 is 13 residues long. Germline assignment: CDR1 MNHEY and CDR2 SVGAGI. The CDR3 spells CASSYGPAGGYTF. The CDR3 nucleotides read TGTGCCAGCAGTTACGGGCCCGCCGGAGGCTACACCTTC.

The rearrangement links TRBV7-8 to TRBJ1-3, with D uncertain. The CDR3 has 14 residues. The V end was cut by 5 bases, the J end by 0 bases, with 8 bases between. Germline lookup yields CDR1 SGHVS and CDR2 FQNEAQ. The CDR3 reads CASSADYSGNTIYF. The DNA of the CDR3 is TGTGCCAGCAGCGCCGACTACTCTGGAAACACCATATATTTT.

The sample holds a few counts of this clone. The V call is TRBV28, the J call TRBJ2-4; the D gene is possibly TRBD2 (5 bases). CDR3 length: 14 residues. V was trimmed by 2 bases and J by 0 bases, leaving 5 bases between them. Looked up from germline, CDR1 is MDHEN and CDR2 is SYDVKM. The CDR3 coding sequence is TGTGCCAGCAGTTTAGGACTAGCCAAAAACATTCAGTACTTC. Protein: CASSLGLAKNIQYF.

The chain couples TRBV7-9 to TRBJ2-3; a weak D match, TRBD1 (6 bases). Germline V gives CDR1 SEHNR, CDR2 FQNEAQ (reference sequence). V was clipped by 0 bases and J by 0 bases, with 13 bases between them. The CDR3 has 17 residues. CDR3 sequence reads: CASSLAVQGASTDTQYF. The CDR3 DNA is TGTGCCAGCAGCTTAGCTGTACAGGGAGCTAGCACAGATACGCAGTATTTT.

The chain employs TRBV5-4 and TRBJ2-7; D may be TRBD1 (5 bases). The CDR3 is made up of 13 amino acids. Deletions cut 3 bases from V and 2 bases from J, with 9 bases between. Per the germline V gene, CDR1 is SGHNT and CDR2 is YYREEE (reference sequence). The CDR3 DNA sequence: TGTGCCAGCAGCTACGACAGAACCTACGAGCAGTACTTC. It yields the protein CASSYDRTYEQYF.

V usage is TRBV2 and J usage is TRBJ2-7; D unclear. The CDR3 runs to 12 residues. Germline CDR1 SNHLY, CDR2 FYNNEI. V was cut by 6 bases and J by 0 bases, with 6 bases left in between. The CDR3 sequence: CASRPDSYEQYF. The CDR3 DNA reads TGTGCCAGCAGGCCGGACTCCTACGAGCAGTACTTC.